This TCR beta chain was profiled in a study of blood T cell repertoires in COVID-19. The table came from immunoSEQ multiplex PCR; TCRdb's copy has only in-frame clones and leaves some out. Found here are some 180,000 clones, 79% of them singletons; the top ten hold over 15%. V gave up 1 base and J gave up 1 base, with 8 bases separating them. The length of the CDR3 is 15 residues. The germline gives CDR1 SGHRS, CDR2 YFSETQ. The clonotype originates from a woman aged 70-85 years in a cohort exposed to, infected with or recovered from COVID-19 (not recorded which). This sequence joins TRBV5-1 and TRBJ2-2, with D possibly being TRBD1 (5 bases). Input material: PBMCs or T cells enriched from blood (not recorded which). CDR3 loop: CASSLLQGNTGELFF. The CDR3 region has the DNA TGCGCCAGCAGCTTGCTCCAGGGGAACACCGGGGAGCTGTTTTTT.